The T cell receptor beta chain described here comes from a study of CD8+CD57+ T cells in acquired aplastic anemia. Across the study: Sorted CD4+ and CD8+ cells yielded around 3.2 ug of DNA on average. Reads per healthy sample averaged about 10 million (CD4+) and 11.0 million (CD8+).

TCR beta VDJ combinations and CDR3 sequences were profiled from genomic DNA. TCRdb re-called the reads through MiXCR, storing one row per CDR3 protein. Of some 190,000 distinct CDR3 sequences listed, 35% to 50% are singletons. Trimming cost V 0 bases and J 2 bases, with 7 bases left between them. Germline V CDR1 and CDR2: LNHNV, YYDKDF (reference sequence). The CDR3 is 14 residues long. A few counts support this clonotype. Sequencing was performed on sorted CD4+, CD8+, or CD8+CD57+ T cells (not recorded which) from PBMCs. This receptor was obtained from a human donor in good health. The rearrangement uses TRBV15 and TRBJ2-5; D is unclear. The CDR3 DNA reads TGTGCCACCAGCAGAGATCCCAGTCAAGAGACCCAGTACTTC. Translation gives CATSRDPSQETQYF. Full variable domain (rest looked up from reference TRBV15 and TRBJ2-5): DAMVIQNPRYQVTQFGKPVTLSCSQTLNHNVMYWYQQKSSQAPKLLFHYYDKDFNNEADTPDNFQSRRPNTSFCFLDIRSPGLGDTAMYLCATSRDPSQETQYFGPGTRLLVL.